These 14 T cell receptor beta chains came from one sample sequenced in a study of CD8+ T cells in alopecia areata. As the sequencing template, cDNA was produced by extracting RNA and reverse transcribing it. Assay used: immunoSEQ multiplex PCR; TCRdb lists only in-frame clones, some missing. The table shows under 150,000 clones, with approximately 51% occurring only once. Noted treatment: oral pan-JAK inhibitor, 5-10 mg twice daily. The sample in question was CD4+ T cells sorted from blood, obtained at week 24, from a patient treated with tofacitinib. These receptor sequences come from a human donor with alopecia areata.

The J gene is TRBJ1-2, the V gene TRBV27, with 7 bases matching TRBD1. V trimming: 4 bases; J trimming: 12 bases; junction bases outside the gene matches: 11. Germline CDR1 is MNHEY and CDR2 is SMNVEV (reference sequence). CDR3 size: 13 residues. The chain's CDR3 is CASSSNLGGGDTF. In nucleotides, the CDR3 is TGTGCCAGCAGTTCCAACCTAGGGGGCGGCGACACCTTC.

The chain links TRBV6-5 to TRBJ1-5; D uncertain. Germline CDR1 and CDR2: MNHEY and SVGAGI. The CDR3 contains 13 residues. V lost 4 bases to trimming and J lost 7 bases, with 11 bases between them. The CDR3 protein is CASSSYPGQPQHF. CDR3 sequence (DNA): TGTGCCAGCAGTTCCTATCCAGGACAGCCCCAGCATTTT.

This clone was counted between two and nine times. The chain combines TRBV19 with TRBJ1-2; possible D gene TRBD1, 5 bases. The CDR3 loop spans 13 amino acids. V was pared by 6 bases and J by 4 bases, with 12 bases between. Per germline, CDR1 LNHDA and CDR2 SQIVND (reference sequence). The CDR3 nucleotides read TGTGCCAGTAGCACCGGGACGGCCTATGGCTACACCTTC. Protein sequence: CASSTGTAYGYTF.

The CDR3 reads CAWGPPKRGGTQYF. In DNA, the CDR3 is TGTGCCTGGGGCCCCCCCAAGCGGGGAGGGACCCAGTACTTC. The genes are TRBV30 and TRBJ2-5; TRBD2 agrees at 7 bases. Germline-derived CDR1 and CDR2 are GTSNPN and SVGIG (reference sequence). The length of the CDR3 is 14 residues. V lost 5 bases and J lost 7; bases outside the gene matches: 13.

The CDR3 region has the DNA TGCAGCGTTGAAGAGACCCGGGGCCTCAATGAGCAGTTCTTC. This codes for CSVEETRGLNEQFF. The rearrangement joins TRBV29-1 to TRBJ2-1; perhaps D is TRBD1 or TRBD2 (5 bases each). This CDR3 spans 14 amino acids. Trimming took off 0 bases at V and 6 bases at J, with 12 bases between the two ends. CDR1 and CDR2 (germline): SQVTM, ANQGSEA.

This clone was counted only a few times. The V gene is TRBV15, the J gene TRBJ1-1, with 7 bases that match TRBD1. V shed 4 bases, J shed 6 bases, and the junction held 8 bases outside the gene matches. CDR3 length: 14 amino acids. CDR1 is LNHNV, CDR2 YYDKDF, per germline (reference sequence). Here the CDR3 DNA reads TGTGCCACCAGCATGACAGGGAGGATCGCTGAAGCTTTCTTT. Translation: CATSMTGRIAEAFF.

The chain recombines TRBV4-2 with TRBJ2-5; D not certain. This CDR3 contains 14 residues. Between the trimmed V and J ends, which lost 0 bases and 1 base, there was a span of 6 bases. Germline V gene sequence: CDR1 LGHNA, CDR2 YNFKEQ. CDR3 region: CASSQDLFQETQYF. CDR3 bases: TGTGCCAGCAGCCAAGATCTTTTCCAAGAGACCCAGTACTTC.

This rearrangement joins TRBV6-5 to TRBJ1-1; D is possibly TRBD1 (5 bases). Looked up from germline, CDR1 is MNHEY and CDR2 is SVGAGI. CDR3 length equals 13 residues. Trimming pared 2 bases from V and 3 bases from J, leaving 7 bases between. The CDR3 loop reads CASSYRQHTEAFF. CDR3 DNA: TGTGCCAGCAGTTACCGACAGCACACTGAAGCTTTCTTT.

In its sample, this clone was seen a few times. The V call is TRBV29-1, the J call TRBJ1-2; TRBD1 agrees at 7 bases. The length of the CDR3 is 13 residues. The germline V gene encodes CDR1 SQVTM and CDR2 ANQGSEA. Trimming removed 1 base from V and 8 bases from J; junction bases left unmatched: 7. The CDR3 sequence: CSVEAGGRGGYTF. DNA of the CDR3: TGCAGCGTTGAAGCTGGAGGCAGGGGGGGCTACACCTTC.

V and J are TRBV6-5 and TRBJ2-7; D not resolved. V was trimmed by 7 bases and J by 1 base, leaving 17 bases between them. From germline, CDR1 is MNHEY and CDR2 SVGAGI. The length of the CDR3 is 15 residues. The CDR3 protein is CASTQLLDGSYEQYF. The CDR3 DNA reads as TGTGCCAGCACCCAACTTTTAGACGGTTCCTACGAGCAGTACTTC.

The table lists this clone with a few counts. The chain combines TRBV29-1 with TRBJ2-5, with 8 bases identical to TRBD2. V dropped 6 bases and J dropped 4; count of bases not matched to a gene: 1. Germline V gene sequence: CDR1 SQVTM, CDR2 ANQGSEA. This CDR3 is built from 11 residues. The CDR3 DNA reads TGCAGCGTCAGCGGGGGAGAGACCCAGTACTTC. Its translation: CSVSGGETQYF.

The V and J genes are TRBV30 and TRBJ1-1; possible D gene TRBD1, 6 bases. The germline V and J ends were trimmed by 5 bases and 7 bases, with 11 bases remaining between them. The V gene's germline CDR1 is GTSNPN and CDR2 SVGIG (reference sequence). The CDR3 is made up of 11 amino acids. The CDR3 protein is CAWWGLGEAFF. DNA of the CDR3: TGTGCCTGGTGGGGGCTAGGTGAAGCTTTCTTT.

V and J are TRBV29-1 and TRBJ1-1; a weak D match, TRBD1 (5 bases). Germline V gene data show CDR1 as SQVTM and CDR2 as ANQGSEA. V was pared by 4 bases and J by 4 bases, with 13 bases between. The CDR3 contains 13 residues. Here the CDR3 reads CSVARGRSTEAFF. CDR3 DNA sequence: TGCAGCGTTGCGAGGGGTAGAAGCACTGAAGCTTTCTTT.

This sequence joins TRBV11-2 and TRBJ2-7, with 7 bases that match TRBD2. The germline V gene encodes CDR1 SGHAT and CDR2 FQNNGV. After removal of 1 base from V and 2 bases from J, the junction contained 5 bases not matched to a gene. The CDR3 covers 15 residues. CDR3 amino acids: CASSLGEGPTYEQYF. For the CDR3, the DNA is TGTGCCAGCAGCTTAGGGGAGGGCCCAACCTACGAGCAGTACTTC. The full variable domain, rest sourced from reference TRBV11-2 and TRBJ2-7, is EAGVAQSPRYKIIEKRQSVAFWCNPISGHATLYWYQQILGQGPKLLIQFQNNGVVDDSQLPKDRFSAERLKGVDSTLKIQPAKLEDSAVYLCASSLGEGPTYEQYFGPGTRLTVT.